A selection of T cell receptor beta chains follows, all from one sample in a study of T cells expressing NK-cell markers. No DNA is given; TCRdb re-called the 5' RACE reads and lists each CDR3 protein once. In total, the table holds 150,000 to 180,000 distinct CDR3 sequences. The sample comprised blood T cells: a sorted CD56 or NKG2C T cell subset, CD4+ or CD8+ T cells, or bulk PBMC T cells (not recorded which). These receptors came from a woman between 50 and 59 years old in good health. Both conserved end residues are part of each CDR3.

cdr3_aa	v_call	j_call
CASSPLPATGLQETQYF	TRBV6-5	TRBJ2-5
CASSLGTGSLAIIGEKLFF	TRBV7-7	TRBJ1-4
CASSFPREETQYF	TRBV11-3	TRBJ2-5
CASGFESSPLHF	TRBV12-3/TRBV12-4	TRBJ1-6
CASKETGNTEAFF	TRBV19	TRBJ1-1
CASSRDTGNQPQHF	TRBV11-2	TRBJ1-5
CASSIRQAVSLSGELFF	TRBV7-8	TRBJ2-2
CASTLDSEAFF	TRBV12-3/TRBV12-4	TRBJ1-1
CASSPWGRETQYF	TRBV14	TRBJ2-5
CASSPGGGVNEKLFF	TRBV5-5	TRBJ1-4
CASSLGLPNTGELFF	TRBV27	TRBJ2-2
CASNQSRVDRKLTDTQYF	TRBV12-3/TRBV12-4	TRBJ2-3
CASSFYSYGYTF	TRBV12-3/TRBV12-4	TRBJ1-2
CASSQLGNYGYTF	TRBV4-1	TRBJ1-2
CASSALWDEGAREETQYF	TRBV5-1	TRBJ2-5
CASRYSLWTQSSGANVLTF	TRBV12-3/TRBV12-4	TRBJ2-6
CASSVPASTDTQYF	TRBV9	TRBJ2-3
CSVEGGLAGFYNEQFF	TRBV29-1	TRBJ2-1
CASSTSGLNQPQHF	TRBV11-2	TRBJ1-5
CASSPGYGGYEQFF	TRBV9	TRBJ2-1
CASSVSGTYNEQFF	TRBV7-6	TRBJ2-1
CASSTSGSNEQFF	TRBV7-9	TRBJ2-1
CSASFSAAVRRAFF	TRBV20-1	TRBJ1-1
CASSFTGQDSYEQYF	TRBV7-8	TRBJ2-7
CASSPLEGLVGELFF	TRBV11-3	TRBJ2-2
CASSLSGGPRDTQYF	TRBV11-2	TRBJ2-3
CASSPGTALGGELFF	TRBV27	TRBJ2-2
CASSLGGLGEQFF	TRBV27	TRBJ2-1